The source of this T cell receptor (beta chain) is a study of identical twins. This CDR3 contains 14 residues. TCRdb recomputed calls from the 5' RACE reads with MiXCR, one row per CDR3 protein. The sample lists under 1 million distinct CDR3 sequences, 12% seen once, with around 1.6% in the top ten. Each donor (without exception) was a healthy Caucasian. The same sample was also used in a study of yellow fever vaccine responses in identical twins. That publication notes: Vaccine-induced T cell responses in twins were reportedly observed to appear partly convergent, partly personalized.

This chain connects TRBV21-1 to TRBJ2-1. TRBV21-1 is a pseudogene segment. The origin of this receptor is a woman aged 18-29 years in good health. Sequenced sample: PBMCs. CDR3 protein: CASSKLYSYNEQFF. CDR3 in DNA: TGTGCCAGCAGCAAACTGTACAGCTACAATGAGCAGTTCTTC.